This paragraph covers one T cell receptor (beta chain) sequence. Its target is unknown. The healthy adult donors were HIV-negative and reported no recent acute infections or vaccinations. V was pared by 6 bases and J by 2 bases, with 16 bases between. CDR1 and CDR2 from the germline V gene are MGHRA and YSYEKL. This CDR3 has 15 residues. The data stem from a study of shared clonotypes between healthy human individuals. Profiling relied on immunoSEQ multiplex PCR, and the TCRdb table lists in-frame clones only, not all of them. The sample includes about 990,000 clones, 75% to 80% seen only once; the top ten take 0.55% to 0.7%. General study points: The expectation was that sequencing depth would affect clonotype sharing among donors. Clonotype sharing across a few donors was observed for roughly 5% of naive CD4 clonotypes.

This rearrangement joins TRBV4-1 to TRBJ1-1; D gene ambiguous. The sequence came from a man in his late teens or twenties in good health. Some clones in this sample may be carry-over from other donors' samples. The sequencing sample was made of memory CD4+ T cells from PBMCs. The subset here: CD45RA-negative fraction. The CDR3 reads CASSHFLGPNTEAFF. The CDR3 region has the DNA TGCGCCAGCAGTCATTTCCTCGGACCAAACACTGAAGCTTTCTTT.